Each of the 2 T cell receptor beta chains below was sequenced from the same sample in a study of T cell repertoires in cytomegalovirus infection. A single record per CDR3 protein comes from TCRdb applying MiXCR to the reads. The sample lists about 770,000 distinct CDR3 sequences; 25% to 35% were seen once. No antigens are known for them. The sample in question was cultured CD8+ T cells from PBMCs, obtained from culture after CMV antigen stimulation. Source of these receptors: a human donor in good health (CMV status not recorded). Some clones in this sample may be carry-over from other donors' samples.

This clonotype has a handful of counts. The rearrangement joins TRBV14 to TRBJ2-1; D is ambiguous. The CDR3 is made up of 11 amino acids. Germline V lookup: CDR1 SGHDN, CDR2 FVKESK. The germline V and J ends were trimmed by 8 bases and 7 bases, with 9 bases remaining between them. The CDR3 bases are TGTGCCAGCCGCCTGGGGAATGAGCAGTTCTTC. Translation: CASRLGNEQFF.

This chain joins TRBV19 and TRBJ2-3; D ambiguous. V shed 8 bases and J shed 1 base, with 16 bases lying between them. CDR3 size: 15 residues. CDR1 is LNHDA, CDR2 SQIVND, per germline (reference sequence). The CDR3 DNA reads TGTGCCAGTGGTGCCGTGGGCGGCGGCACAGATACGCAGTATTTT. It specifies CASGAVGGGTDTQYF.